This T cell receptor beta chain emerged from a study of PD-1 blockade in classical Hodgkin lymphoma. General study findings and limits: CD8+ TCR diversity did not rise significantly by C4D1, unlike CD4+.

This table comes from immunoSEQ multiplex PCR, and its TCRdb copy is limited to in-frame clones, with some not included. The repertoire holds more than 45,000 clones, 65% to 85% seen once, with approximately 9.9% in the top ten. On this clone: Its antigen is undetermined.

Each patient's relapse followed autologous stem cell transplantation, and brentuximab vedotin exposure varied. The CDR3 is 16 residues long. Germline CDR1 is SGHRS and CDR2 is YFSETQ. J was trimmed by 6 bases and V by 0 bases; bases with no gene match: 10. The V and J genes are TRBV5-1 and TRBJ2-7; 9 nucleotides align to TRBD2. Sequences were derived from peripheral blood mononuclear cells (PBMCs), sampled at baseline. The source is a human donor with classical Hodgkin lymphoma. The CDR3 protein is CASSLGLRLAGFEQYF. DNA of the CDR3: TGCGCCAGCAGCTTGGGTCTCAGGCTAGCGGGGTTCGAGCAGTACTTC.